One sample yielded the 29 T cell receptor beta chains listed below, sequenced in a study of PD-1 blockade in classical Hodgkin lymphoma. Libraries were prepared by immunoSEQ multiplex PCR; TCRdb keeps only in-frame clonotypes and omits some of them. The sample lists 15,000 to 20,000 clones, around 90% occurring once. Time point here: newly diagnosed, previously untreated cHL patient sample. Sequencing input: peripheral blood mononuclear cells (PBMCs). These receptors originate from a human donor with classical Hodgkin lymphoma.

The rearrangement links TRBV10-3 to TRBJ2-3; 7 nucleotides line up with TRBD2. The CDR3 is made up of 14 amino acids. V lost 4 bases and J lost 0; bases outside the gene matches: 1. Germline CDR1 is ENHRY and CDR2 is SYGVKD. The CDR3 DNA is TGTGCCATCAGTGGGGGGGGTAGCACAGATACGCAGTATTTT. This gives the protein CAISGGGSTDTQYF.

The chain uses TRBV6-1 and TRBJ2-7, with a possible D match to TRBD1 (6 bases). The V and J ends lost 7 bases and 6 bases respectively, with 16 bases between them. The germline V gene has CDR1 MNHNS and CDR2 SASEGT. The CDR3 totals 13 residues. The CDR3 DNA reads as TGTGCCAGCACCCCGGGCAGGGGCGGCGAGCAGTACTTC. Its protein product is CASTPGRGGEQYF.

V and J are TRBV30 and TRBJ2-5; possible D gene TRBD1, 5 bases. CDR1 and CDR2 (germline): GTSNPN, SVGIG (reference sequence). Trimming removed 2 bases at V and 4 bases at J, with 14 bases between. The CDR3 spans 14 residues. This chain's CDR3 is CAWSPGQRRETQYF. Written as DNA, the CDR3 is TGTGCCTGGAGTCCCGGACAAAGGCGAGAGACCCAGTACTTC.

CDR3 sequence reads: CASCDSYSNQPQHF. CDR3 nucleotide sequence: TGTGCCAGCTGTGACAGTTATAGCAATCAGCCCCAGCATTTT. The chain recombines TRBV28 with TRBJ1-5; tentative D call: TRBD1 (5 bases). Trimming shortened V by 8 bases and J by 0 bases, and 11 bases separated the two germline ends. This CDR3 has 14 amino acids. The germline CDR1 and CDR2 sequences are MDHEN and SYDVKM.

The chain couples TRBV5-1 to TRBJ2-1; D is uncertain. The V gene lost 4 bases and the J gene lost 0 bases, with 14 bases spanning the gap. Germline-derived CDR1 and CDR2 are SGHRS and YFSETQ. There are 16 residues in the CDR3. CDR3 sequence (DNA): TGCGCCAGCAGCACCTCCGTGGCGAACTCCTACAATGAGCAGTTCTTC. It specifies CASSTSVANSYNEQFF. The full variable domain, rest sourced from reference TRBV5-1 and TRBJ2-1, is KAGVTQTPRYLIKTRGQQVTLSCSPISGHRSVSWYQQTPGQGLQFLFEYFSETQRNKGNFPGRFSGRQFSNSRSEMNVSTLELGDSALYLCASSTSVANSYNEQFFGPGTRLTVL.

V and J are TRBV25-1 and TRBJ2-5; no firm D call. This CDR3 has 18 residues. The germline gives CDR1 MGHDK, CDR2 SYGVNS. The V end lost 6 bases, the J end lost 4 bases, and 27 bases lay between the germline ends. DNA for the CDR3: TGTGCCAGCAGCGGACCCGGCCCAGCCGGCAGGCTAGGAGAGACCCAGTACTTC. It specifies CASSGPGPAGRLGETQYF.

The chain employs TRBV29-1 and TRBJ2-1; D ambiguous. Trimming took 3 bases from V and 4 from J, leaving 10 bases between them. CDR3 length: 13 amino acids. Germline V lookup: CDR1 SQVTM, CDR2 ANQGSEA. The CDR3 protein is CSVDSGRYNEQFF. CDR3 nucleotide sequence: TGCAGCGTTGACTCTGGACGGTACAATGAGCAGTTCTTC.

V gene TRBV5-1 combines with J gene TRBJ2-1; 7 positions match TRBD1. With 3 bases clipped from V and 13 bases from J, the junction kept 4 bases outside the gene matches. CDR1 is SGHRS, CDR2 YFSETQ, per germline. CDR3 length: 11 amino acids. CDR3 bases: TGCGCCAGCAGCTGGGGGACAGTTCAGTTCTTC. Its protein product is CASSWGTVQFF.

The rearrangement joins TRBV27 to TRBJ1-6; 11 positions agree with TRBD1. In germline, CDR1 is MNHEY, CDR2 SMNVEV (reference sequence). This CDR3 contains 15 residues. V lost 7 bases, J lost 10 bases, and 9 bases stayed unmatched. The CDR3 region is CASTLWGTGGSPLHF. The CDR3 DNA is TGTGCCAGCACCCTCTGGGGGACAGGGGGGTCACCCCTCCACTTT.

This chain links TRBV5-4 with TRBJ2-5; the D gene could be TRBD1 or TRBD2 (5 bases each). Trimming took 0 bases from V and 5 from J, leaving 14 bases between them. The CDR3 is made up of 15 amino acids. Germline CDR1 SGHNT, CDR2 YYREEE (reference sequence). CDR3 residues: CASSLAGQGGETQYF. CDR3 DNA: TGTGCCAGCAGCTTGGCGGGTCAGGGCGGGGAGACCCAGTACTTC. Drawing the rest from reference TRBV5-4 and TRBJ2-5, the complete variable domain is ETGVTQSPTHLIKTRGQQVTLRCSSQSGHNTVSWYQQALGQGPQFIFQYYREEENGRGNFPPRFSGLQFPNYSSELNVNALELDDSALYLCASSLAGQGGETQYFGPGTRLLVL.

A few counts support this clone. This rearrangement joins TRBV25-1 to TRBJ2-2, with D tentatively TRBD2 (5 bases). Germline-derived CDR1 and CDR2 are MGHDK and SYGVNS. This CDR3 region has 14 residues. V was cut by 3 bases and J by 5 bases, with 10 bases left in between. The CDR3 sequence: CASSDPGSTGELFF. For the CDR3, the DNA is TGTGCCAGCAGTGACCCGGGATCTACCGGGGAGCTGTTTTTT.

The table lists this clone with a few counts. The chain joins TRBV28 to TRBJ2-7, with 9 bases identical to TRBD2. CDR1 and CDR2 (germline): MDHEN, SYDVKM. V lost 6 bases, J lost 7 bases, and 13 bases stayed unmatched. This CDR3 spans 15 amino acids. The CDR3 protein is CASSDFASGKEEQYF. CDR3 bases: TGTGCCAGCAGCGACTTTGCTAGCGGGAAGGAGGAGCAGTACTTC.

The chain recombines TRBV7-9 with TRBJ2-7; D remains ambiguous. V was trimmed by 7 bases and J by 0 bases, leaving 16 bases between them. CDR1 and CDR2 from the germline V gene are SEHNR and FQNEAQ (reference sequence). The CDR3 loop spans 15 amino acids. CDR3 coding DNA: TGTGCCAGCACCAGCCCCGGGCCGGGCTCCTACGAGCAGTACTTC. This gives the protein CASTSPGPGSYEQYF.

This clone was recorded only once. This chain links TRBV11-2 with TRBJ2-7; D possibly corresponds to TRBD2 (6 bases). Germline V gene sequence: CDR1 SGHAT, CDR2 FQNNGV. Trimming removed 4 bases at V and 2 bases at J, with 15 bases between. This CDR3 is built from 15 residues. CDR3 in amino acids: CASSWKLAAAYEQYF. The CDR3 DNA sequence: TGTGCCAGCAGCTGGAAATTAGCGGCAGCCTACGAGCAGTACTTC.

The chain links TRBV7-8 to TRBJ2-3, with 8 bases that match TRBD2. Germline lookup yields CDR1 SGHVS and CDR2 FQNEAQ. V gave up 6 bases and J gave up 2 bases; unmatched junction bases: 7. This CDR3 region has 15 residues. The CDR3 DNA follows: TGTGCCAGCAGAAGACTAGCGCGTATCACAGATACGCAGTATTTT. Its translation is CASRRLARITDTQYF.

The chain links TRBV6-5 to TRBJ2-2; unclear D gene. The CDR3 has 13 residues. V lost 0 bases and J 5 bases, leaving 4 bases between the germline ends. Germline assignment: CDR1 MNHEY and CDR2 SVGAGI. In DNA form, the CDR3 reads TGTGCCAGCAGTTACTCGACTACCGGGGAGCTGTTTTTT. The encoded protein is CASSYSTTGELFF.

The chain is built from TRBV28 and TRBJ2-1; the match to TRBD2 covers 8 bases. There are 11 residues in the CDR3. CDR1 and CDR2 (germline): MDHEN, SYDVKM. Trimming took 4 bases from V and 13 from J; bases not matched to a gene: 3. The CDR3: CASSSLAVQFF. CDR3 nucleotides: TGTGCCAGCAGTTCACTAGCGGTACAGTTCTTC.

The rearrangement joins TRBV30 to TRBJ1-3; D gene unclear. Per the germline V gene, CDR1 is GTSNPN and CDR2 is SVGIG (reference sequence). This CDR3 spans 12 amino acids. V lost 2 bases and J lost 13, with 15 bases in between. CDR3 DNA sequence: TGTGCCTGGAGTCCCCAGGCTGGGAGGATATATTTT. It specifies CAWSPQAGRIYF.

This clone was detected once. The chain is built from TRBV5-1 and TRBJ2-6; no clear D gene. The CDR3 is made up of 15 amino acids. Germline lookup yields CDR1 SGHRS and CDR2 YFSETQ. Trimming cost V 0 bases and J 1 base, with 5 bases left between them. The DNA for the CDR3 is TGCGCCAGCAGCTTGGATGGGTCTGGGGCCAACGTCCTGACTTTC. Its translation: CASSLDGSGANVLTF.

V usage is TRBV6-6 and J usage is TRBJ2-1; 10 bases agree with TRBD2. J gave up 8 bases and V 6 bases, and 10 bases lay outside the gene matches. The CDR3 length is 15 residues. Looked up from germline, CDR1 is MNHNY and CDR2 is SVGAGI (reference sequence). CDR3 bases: TGTGCCAGCAGACCTAGCGGGAGTACGCGGGATGAGCAGTTCTTC. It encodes CASRPSGSTRDEQFF.

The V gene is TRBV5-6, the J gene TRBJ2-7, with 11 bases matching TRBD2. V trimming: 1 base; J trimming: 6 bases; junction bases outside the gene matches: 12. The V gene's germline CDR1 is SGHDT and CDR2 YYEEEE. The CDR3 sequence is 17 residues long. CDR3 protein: CASSLLILSGRAGEQYF. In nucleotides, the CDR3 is TGTGCCAGCAGCTTGTTGATTCTTAGCGGGAGGGCGGGCGAGCAGTACTTC.

The CDR3: CAWRRGPGYNEQFF. The CDR3 nucleotides are TGTGCCTGGAGACGGGGTCCAGGATACAATGAGCAGTTCTTC. The V call is TRBV30, the J call TRBJ2-1, with TRBD2 as a possible D gene (5 bases). Trimming took off 3 bases at V and 4 bases at J, with 13 bases between the two ends. The CDR3 has 14 residues. Germline V gene lookup returns CDR1 GTSNPN and CDR2 SVGIG (reference sequence).

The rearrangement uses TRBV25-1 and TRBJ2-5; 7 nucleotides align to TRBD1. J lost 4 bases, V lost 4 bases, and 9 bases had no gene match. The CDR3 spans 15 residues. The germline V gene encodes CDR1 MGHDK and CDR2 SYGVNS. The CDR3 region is CASSGDRGGRETQYF. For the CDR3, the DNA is TGTGCCAGCAGTGGGGACAGAGGCGGTCGAGAGACCCAGTACTTC.

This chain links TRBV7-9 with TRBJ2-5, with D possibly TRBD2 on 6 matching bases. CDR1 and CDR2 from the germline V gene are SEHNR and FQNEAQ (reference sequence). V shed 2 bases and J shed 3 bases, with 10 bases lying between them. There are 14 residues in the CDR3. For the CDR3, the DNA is TGTGCCAGCAGCTTACGGCGGGATGAAGAGACCCAGTACTTC. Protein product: CASSLRRDEETQYF.

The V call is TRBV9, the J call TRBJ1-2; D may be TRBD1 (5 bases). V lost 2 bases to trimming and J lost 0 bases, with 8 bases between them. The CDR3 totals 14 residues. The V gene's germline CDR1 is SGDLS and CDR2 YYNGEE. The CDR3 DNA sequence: TGTGCCAGCAGCGTCGACAGCCCTAACTATGGCTACACCTTC. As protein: CASSVDSPNYGYTF.

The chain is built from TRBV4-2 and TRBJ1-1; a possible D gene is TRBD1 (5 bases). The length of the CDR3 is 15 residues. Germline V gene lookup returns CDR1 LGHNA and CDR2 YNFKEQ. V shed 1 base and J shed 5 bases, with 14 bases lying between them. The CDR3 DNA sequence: TGTGCCAGCAGCCAAGGAACACAGGTCCGAACTGAAGCTTTCTTT. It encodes CASSQGTQVRTEAFF.

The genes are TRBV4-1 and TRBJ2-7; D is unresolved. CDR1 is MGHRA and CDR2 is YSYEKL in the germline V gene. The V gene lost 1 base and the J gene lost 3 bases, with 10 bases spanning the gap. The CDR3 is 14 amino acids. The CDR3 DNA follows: TGCGCCAGCAGCCAAGTATTAAAGGGCTACGAGCAGTACTTC. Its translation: CASSQVLKGYEQYF.

CDR3 region: CASSDPGGGNTIYF. CDR3 coding DNA: TGCGCCAGCAGTGACCCGGGAGGTGGAAACACCATATATTTT. V and J are TRBV10-2 and TRBJ1-3; unclear D gene. The CDR3 length is 14 residues. The V end lost 3 bases, the J end lost 3 bases, and 9 bases lay between the germline ends. The germline V gene encodes CDR1 WSHSY and CDR2 SAAADI.

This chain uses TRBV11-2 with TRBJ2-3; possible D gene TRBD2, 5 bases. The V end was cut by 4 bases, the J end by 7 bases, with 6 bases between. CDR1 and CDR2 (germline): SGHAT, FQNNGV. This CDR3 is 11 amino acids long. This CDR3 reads CASSSGNTQYF. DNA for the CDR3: TGTGCCAGCAGCTCGGGGAATACGCAGTATTTT.